This T cell receptor beta chain was found in a study of control samples from healthy donors and cancer patients. Clones were sequenced by immunoSEQ multiplex PCR, and TCRdb holds only the in-frame ones, with some missing. Here the sample spans around 110,000 clones, over 85% being singletons. Sequenced sample: blood. The receptor was derived from a man aged 25 to 40 in good health.

CDR3 nucleotides: TGTGCCAGCGGAGCCGGGCCTTACGAGCAGTACGTC. It yields the protein CASGAGPYEQYV. The chain employs TRBV6-5 and TRBJ2-7; D remains ambiguous. Trimming removed 8 bases at V and 4 bases at J, with 12 bases between. The CDR3 extends over 12 amino acids. Germline V gives CDR1 MNHEY, CDR2 SVGAGI.